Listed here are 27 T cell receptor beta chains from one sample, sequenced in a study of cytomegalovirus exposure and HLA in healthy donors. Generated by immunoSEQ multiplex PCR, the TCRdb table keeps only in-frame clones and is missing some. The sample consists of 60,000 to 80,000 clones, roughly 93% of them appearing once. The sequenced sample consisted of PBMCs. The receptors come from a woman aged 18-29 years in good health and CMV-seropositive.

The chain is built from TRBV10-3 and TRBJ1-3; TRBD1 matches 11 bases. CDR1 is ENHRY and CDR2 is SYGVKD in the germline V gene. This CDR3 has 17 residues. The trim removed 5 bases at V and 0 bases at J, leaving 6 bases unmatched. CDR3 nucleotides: TGTGCCATCAGTCCCTTCGGGACAGGGGGCTCTGGAAACACCATATATTTT. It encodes CAISPFGTGGSGNTIYF.

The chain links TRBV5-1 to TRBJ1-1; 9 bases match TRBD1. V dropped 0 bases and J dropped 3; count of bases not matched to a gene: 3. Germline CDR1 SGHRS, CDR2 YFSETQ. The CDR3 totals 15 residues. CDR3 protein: CASSLEGTGHTEAFF. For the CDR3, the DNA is TGCGCCAGCAGCTTGGAGGGGACAGGGCACACTGAAGCTTTCTTT.

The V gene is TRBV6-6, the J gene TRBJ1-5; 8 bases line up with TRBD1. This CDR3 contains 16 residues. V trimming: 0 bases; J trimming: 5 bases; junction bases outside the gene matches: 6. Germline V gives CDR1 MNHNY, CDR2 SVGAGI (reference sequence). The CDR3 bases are TGTGCCAGCAGTTACTCGACAGGGGTGGGGGATCAGCCCCAGCATTTT. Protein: CASSYSTGVGDQPQHF.

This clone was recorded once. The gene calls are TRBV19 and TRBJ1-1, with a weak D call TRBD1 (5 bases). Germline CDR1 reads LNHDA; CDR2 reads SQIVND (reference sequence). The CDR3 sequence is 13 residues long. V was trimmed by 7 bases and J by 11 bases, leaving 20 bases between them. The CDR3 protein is CASTPGEGSLAFF. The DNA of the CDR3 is TGTGCCAGTACCCCCGGGGAGGGGAGCTTGGCTTTCTTT.

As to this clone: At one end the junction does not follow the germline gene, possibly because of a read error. As DNA, the CDR3 is TGTGCTAGCAGTTTGACAGAAACGAACACCGGGGAGCTGTTTTTT. It specifies CASSLTETNTGELFF. The chain couples TRBV7-7 to TRBJ2-2, with a possible D match to TRBD1 (5 bases). The CDR3 runs 15 residues. Germline V gene data show CDR1 as SSHAT and CDR2 as FNYEAQ (reference sequence).

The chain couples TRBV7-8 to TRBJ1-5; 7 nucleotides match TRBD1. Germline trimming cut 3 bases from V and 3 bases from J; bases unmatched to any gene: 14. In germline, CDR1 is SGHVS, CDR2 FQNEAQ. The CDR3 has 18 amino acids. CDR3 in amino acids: CASSFKGADRRNNQPQHF. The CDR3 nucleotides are TGTGCCAGCAGCTTTAAGGGGGCCGACAGGAGAAACAATCAGCCCCAGCATTTT.

The CDR3 loop reads CSARQGLEQYF. CDR3 in DNA: TGCAGTGCTAGACAGGGGTTGGAGCAGTACTTC. This rearrangement joins TRBV20-1 to TRBJ2-7; possibly TRBD1 for D (6 bases). Per the germline V gene, CDR1 is DFQATT and CDR2 is SNEGSKA (reference sequence). This CDR3 contains 11 residues. Between the trimmed V and J ends, which lost 2 bases and 7 bases, there was a span of 9 bases.

As DNA, the CDR3 is TGCACCACCTTTGCCTTACAGGGGAAGAAAAACATTCAGTACTTC. It yields the protein CTTFALQGKKNIQYF. The chain combines TRBV1 with TRBJ2-4; the DNA was not used to check the table's D call, TRBD1. TRBV1 is noted as a pseudogene. The CDR3 is 15 residues long.

Here the CDR3 DNA reads TGTGCCAGCAGCTTATCGCTCAGGGATACGCAGTATTTT. It is translated as CASSLSLRDTQYF. This chain links TRBV5-4 with TRBJ2-3; D is ambiguous. The CDR3 has 13 amino acids. Deletions cut 2 bases from V and 6 bases from J, with 10 bases between. In germline, CDR1 is SGHNT, CDR2 YYREEE (reference sequence).

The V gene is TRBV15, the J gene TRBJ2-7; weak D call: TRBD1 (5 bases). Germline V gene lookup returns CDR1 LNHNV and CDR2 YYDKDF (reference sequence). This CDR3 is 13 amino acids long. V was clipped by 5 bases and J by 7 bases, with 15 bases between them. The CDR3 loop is CATSPDTLGEQYF. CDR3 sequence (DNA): TGTGCCACCAGCCCGGACACGCTGGGAGAGCAGTACTTC.

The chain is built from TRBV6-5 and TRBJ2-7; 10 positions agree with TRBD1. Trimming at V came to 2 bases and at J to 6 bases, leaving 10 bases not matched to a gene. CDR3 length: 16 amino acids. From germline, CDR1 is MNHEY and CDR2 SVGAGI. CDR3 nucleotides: TGTGCCAGCAGTTACAACCGGGACAGGGGACAGACCGAGCAGTACTTC. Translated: CASSYNRDRGQTEQYF.

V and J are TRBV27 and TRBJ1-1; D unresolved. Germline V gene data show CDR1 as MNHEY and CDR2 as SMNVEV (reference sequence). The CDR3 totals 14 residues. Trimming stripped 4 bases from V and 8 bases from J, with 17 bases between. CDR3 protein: CASSSHMIRGEAFF. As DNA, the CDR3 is TGTGCCAGCAGTTCGCATATGATACGGGGAGAAGCTTTCTTT.

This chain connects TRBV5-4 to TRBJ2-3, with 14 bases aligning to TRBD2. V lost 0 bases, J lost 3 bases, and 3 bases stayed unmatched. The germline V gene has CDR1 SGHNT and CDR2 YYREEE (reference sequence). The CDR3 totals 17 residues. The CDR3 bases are TGTGCCAGCAGCTTGGGACTAGCGGGAGGGCCGACAGATACGCAGTATTTT. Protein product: CASSLGLAGGPTDTQYF.

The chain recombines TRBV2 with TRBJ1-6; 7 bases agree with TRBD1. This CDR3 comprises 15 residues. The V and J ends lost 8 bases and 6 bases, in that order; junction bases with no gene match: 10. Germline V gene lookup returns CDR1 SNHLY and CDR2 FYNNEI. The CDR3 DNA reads TGTGCCAGCCTGGGACAGACCTTTGTTAATTCACCCCTCCACTTT. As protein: CASLGQTFVNSPLHF.

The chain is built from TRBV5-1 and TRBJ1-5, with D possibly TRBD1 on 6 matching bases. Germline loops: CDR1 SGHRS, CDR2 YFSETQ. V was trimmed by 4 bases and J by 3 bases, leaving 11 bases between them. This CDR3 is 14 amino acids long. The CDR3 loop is CASSLGGPNQPQHF. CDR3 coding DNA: TGCGCCAGCAGCCTGGGGGGGCCCAATCAGCCCCAGCATTTT.

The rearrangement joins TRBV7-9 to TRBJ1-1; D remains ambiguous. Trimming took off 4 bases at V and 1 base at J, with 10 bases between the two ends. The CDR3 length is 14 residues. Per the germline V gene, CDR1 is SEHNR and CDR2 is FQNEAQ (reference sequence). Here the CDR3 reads CASSSRFPNTEAFF. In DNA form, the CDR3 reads TGTGCCAGCAGCTCCCGGTTCCCGAACACTGAAGCTTTCTTT.

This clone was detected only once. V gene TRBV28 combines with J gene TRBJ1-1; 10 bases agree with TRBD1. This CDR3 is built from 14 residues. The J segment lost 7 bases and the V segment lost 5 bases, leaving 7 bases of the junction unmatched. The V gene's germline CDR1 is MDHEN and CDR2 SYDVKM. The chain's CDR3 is CASSPGQGYGEAFF. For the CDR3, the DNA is TGTGCCAGCAGTCCGGGACAGGGGTACGGTGAAGCTTTCTTT. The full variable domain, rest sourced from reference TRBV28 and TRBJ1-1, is DVKVTQSSRYLVKRTGEKVFLECVQDMDHENMFWYRQDPGLGLRLIYFSYDVKMKEKGDIPEGYSVSREKKERFSLILESASTNQTSMYLCASSPGQGYGEAFFGQGTRLTVV.

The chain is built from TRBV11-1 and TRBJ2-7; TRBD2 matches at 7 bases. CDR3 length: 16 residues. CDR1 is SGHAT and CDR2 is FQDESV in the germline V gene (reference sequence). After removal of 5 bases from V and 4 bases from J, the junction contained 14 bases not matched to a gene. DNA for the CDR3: TGTGCCAGCAGCACGCGAATGGGGGAGGGCCGGTACGAGCAGTACTTC. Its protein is CASSTRMGEGRYEQYF.

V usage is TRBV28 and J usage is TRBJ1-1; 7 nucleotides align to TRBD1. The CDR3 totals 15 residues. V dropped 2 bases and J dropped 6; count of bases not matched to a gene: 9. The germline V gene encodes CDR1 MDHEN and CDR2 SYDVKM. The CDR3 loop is CASSLGTTGKPEAFF. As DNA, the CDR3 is TGTGCCAGCAGTTTAGGAACGACAGGGAAGCCTGAAGCTTTCTTT. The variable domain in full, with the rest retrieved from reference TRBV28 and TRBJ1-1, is DVKVTQSSRYLVKRTGEKVFLECVQDMDHENMFWYRQDPGLGLRLIYFSYDVKMKEKGDIPEGYSVSREKKERFSLILESASTNQTSMYLCASSLGTTGKPEAFFGQGTRLTVV.

Written as DNA, the CDR3 is TGTGCCAGCAGTGACCCAACGGGGGGGCCCTCTGGAAACACCATATATTTT. Encoded protein: CASSDPTGGPSGNTIYF. V gene TRBV25-1 combines with J gene TRBJ1-3; D is possibly TRBD1 (6 bases). Germline-derived CDR1 and CDR2 are MGHDK and SYGVNS. The CDR3 is 17 residues long. V was shortened by 3 bases and J by 0 bases, with 15 bases between the two germline ends.

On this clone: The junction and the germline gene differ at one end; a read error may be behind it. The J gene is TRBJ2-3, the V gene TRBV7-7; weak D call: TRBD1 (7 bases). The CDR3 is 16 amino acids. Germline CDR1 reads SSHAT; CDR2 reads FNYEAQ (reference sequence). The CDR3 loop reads CASSLGPGGGPDTQYF. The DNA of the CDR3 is TGTGCTAGCAGCTTAGGACCCGGAGGGGGCCCGGATACGCAGTATTTT. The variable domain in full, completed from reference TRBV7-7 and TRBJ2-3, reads GAGVSQSPRYKVTKRGQDVTLRCDPISSHATLYWYQQALGQGPEFLTYFNYEAQPDKSGLPSDRFSAERPEGSISTLTIQRTEQRDSAMYRCASSLGPGGGPDTQYFGPGTRLTVL.

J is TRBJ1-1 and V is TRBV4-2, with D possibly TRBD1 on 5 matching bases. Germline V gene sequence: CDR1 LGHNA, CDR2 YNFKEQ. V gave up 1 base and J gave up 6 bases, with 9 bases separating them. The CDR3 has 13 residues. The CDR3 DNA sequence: TGTGCCAGCAGCCAAGGGGGCGCGGCTGAAGCTTTCTTT. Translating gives CASSQGGAAEAFF.

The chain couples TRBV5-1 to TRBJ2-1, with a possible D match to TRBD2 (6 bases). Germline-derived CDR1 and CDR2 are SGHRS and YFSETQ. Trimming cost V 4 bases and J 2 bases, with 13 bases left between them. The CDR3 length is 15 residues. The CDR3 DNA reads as TGCGCCAGCAGCATCGTAGCGGTTACCTACAATGAGCAGTTCTTC. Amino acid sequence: CASSIVAVTYNEQFF.

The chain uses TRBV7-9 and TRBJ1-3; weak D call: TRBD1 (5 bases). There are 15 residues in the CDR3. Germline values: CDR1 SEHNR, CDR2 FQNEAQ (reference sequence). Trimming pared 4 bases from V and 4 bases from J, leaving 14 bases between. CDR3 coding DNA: TGTGCCAGCAGCTCGTATCAGGGTTACGGAAACACCATATATTTT. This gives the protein CASSSYQGYGNTIYF.

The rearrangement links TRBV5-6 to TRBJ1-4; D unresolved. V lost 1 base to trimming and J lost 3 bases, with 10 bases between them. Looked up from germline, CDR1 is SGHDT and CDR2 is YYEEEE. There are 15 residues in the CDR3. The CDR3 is CASSLSWASNEKLFF. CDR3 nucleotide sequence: TGTGCCAGCAGCTTGAGTTGGGCTTCTAATGAAAAACTGTTTTTT.

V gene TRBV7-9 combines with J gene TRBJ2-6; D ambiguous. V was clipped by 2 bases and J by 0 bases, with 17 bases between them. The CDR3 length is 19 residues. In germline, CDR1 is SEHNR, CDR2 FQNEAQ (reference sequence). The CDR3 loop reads CASSLFPGGSYSGANVLTF. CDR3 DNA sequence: TGTGCCAGCAGCTTATTTCCCGGCGGAAGTTACTCTGGGGCCAACGTCCTGACTTTC.

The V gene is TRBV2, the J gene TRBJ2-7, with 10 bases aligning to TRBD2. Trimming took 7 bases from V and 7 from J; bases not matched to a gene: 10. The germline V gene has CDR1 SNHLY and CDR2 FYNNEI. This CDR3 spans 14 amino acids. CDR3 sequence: CASTGLADLFEQYF. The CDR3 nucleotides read TGTGCCAGCACCGGACTAGCGGACCTCTTTGAGCAGTACTTC.